The present entry profiles one T cell receptor beta chain with its context. This CDR3 is 12 amino acids long. Trimming shortened V by 3 bases and J by 3 bases, and 5 bases separated the two germline ends. The sample is drawn from a study of blood T cells in healthy people across ages. Study information: Template switching retrieved approximately one barcoded beta molecule for each two T cells.

PCR was performed a second time for 7 to 11 cycles using a sample-barcoded 5' primer and a J-beta primer mix. Each CDR3 protein is one row after TCRdb ran MiXCR on the 5' RACE reads. The sample has about 1.5 million distinct CDR3 sequences, roughly two fifths seen once. The chain carries TRBV12-3 or TRBV12-4 and TRBJ1-2; D remains unclear. The source of this sequence is a woman younger than 30 in good health. The sample taken for sequencing was blood. This chain's CDR3 is CASSLYYYGYTF. In DNA, the CDR3 is TGTGCCAGCAGTTTGTATTACTATGGCTACACCTTC.